This TCR beta chain was obtained from a study of technical replicates of blood from several donors. Produced via immunoSEQ multiplex PCR; TCRdb's table is partial and in-frame only. The data hold tens of thousands of clones, with more than 75% observed a single time. The V gene lost 5 bases and the J gene lost 0 bases, with 14 bases spanning the gap. CDR3 length: 16 amino acids. The germline CDR1 and CDR2 sequences are SQVTM and ANQGSEA. The V gene is TRBV29-1, the J gene TRBJ2-6, with no clear D. The receptor comes from a human donor in good health. Some clones in this sample may be carry-over from other donors' samples. Sample: PBMCs. The CDR3 region is CSVFSDINSGANVLTF. CDR3 sequence (DNA): TGCAGCGTTTTCTCAGACATAAACTCTGGGGCCAACGTCCTGACTTTC.